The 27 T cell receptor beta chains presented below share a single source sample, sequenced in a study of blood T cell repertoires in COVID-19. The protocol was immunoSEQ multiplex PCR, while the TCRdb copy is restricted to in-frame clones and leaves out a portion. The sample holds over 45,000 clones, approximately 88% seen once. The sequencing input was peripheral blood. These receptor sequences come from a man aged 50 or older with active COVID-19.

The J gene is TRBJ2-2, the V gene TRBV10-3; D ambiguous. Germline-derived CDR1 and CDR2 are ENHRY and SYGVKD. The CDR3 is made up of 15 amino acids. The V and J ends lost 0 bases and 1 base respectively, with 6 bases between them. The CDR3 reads CAISESSGNTGELFF. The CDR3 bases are TGTGCCATCAGTGAGTCGAGTGGGAACACCGGGGAGCTGTTTTTT.

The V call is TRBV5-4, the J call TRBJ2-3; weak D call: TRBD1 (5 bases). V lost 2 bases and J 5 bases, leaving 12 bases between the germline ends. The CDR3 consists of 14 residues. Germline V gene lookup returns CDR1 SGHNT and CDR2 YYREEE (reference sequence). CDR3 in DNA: TGTGCCAGCAGCTTAGGCAGGGAAAGAGATACGCAGTATTTT. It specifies CASSLGRERDTQYF.

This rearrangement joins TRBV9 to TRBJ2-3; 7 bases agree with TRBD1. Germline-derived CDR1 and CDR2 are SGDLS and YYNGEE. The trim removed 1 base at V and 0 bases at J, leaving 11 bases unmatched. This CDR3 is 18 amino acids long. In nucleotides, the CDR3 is TGTGCCAGCAGCGTAATGGGCAGGGGGAGAACTAGCACAGATACGCAGTATTTT. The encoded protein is CASSVMGRGRTSTDTQYF.

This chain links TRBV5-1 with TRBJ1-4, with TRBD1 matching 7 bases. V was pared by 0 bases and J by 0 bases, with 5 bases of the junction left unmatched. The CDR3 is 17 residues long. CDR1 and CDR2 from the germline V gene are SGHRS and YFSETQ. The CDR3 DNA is TGCGCCAGCAGCTTGGCTCTTGGACAGGCAACTAATGAAAAACTGTTTTTT. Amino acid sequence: CASSLALGQATNEKLFF.

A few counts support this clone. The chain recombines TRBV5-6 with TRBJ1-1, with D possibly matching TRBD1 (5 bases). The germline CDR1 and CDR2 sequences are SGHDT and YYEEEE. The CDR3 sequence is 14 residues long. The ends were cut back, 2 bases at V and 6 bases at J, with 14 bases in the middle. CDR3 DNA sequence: TGTGCCAGCAGCTTCCGTCAGGGTGGCCCTGAAGCTTTCTTT. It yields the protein CASSFRQGGPEAFF.

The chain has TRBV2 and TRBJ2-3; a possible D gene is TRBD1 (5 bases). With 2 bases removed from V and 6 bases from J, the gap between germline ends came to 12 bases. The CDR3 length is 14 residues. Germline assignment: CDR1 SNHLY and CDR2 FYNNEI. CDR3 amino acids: CASSESTAGDTQYF. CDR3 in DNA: TGTGCCAGCAGTGAAAGTACGGCAGGGGATACGCAGTATTTT. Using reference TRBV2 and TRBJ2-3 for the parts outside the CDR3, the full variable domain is EPEVTQTPSHQVTQMGQEVILRCVPISNHLYFYWYRQILGQKVEFLVSFYNNEISEKSEIFDDQFSVERPDGSNFTLKIRSTKLEDSAMYFCASSESTAGDTQYFGPGTRLTVL.

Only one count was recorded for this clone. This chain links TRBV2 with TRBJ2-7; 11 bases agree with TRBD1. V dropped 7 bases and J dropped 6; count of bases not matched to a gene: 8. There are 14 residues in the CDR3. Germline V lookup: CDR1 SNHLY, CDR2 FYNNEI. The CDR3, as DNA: TGTGCCAGCATTCCGGACAGGGGGCAGGGCGAGCAGTACTTC. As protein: CASIPDRGQGEQYF.

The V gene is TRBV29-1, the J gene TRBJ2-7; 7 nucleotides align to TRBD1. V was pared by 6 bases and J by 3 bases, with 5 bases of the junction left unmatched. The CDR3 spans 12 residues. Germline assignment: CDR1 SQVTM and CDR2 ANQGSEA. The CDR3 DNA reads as TGCAGCGTGCGGACAGGTGGCTACGAGCAGTACTTC. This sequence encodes CSVRTGGYEQYF.

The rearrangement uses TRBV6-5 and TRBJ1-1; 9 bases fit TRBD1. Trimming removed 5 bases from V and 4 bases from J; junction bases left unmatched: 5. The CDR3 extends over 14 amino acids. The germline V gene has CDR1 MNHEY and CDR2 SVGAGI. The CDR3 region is CASSKQGAGTEAFF. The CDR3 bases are TGTGCCAGCAGTAAACAGGGGGCAGGCACTGAAGCTTTCTTT.

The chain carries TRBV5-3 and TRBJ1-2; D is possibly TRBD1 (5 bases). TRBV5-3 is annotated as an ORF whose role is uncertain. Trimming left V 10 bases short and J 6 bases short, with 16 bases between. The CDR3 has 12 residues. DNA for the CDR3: TGTGCCCTACCCCGGGGGTCTGATGGCTACACCTTC. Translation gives CALPRGSDGYTF.

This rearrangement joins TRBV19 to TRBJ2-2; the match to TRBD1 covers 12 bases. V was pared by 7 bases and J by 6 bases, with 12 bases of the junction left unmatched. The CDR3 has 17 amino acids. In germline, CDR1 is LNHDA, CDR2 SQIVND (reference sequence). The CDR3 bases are TGTGCCAGTAATCCAAGACGCGGGACAGGGGGCTCCGGGGAGCTGTTTTTT. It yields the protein CASNPRRGTGGSGELFF.

For the CDR3, the DNA is TGTGCCAGCAGTGACGGGACAGACACAGATACGCAGTATTTT. Its protein product is CASSDGTDTDTQYF. J is TRBJ2-3 and V is TRBV2; 7 nucleotides match TRBD1. In germline, CDR1 is SNHLY, CDR2 FYNNEI. V lost 3 bases and J lost 2; bases outside the gene matches: 2. The CDR3 loop spans 14 amino acids.

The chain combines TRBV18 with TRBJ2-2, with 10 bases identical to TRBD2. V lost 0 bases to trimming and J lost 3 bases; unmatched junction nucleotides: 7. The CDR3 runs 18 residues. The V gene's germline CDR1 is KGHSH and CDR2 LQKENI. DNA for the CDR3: TGTGCCAGCTCACCACCGTTCAGCGGGGGGGCCTACACCGGGGAGCTGTTTTTT. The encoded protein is CASSPPFSGGAYTGELFF.

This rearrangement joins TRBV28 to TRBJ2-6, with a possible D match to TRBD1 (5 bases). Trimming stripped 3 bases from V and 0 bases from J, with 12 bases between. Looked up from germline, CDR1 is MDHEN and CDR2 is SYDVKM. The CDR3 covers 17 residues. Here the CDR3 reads CASSFQGTFSGANVLTF. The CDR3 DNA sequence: TGTGCCAGCAGTTTCCAGGGTACCTTCTCTGGGGCCAACGTCCTGACTTTC.

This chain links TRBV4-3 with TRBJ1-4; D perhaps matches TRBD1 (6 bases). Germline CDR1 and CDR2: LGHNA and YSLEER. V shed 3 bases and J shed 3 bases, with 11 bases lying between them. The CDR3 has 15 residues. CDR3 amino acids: CASSQGASANEKLFF. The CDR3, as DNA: TGCGCCAGCAGCCAGGGGGCCTCGGCTAATGAAAAACTGTTTTTT.

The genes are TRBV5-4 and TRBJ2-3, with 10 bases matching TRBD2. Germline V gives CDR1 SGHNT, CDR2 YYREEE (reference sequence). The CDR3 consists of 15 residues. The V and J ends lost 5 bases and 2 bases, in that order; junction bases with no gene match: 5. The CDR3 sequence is CASSPSGGATDTQYF. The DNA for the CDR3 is TGTGCCAGCAGTCCAAGCGGGGGGGCCACAGATACGCAGTATTTT.

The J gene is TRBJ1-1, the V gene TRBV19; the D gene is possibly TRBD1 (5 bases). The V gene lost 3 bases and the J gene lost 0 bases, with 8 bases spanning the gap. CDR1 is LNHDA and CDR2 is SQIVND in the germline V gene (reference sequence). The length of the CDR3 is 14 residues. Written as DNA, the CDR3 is TGTGCCAGTAGTATTAAGGGGATGAACACTGAAGCTTTCTTT. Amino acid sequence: CASSIKGMNTEAFF.

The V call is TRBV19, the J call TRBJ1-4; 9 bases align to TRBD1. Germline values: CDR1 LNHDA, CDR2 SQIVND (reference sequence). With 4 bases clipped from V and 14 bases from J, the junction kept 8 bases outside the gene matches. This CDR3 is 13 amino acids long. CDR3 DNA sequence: TGTGCCAGTAGTAGGGGACAGGGCCGGGTCCTGTTTTTT. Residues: CASSRGQGRVLFF.

CDR3 loop: CASSTRRTSGGPSSYNEQFF. In DNA form, the CDR3 reads TGTGCCAGCAGCACCCGAAGGACTAGCGGGGGGCCCAGCTCCTACAATGAGCAGTTCTTC. This chain connects TRBV7-6 to TRBJ2-1, with 14 bases lining up with TRBD2. The V gene end was trimmed by 5 bases and the J gene end by 0 bases; junction bases not matched to a gene: 12. The CDR3 runs to 20 residues. Germline values: CDR1 SGHVS, CDR2 FNYEAQ.

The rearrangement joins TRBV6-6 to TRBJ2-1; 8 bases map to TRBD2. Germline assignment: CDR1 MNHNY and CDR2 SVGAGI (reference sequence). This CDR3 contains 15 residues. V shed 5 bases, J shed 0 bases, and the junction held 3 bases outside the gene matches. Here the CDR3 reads CASSAAGGSYNEQFF. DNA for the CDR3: TGTGCCAGCAGTGCTGCGGGGGGCTCCTACAATGAGCAGTTCTTC.

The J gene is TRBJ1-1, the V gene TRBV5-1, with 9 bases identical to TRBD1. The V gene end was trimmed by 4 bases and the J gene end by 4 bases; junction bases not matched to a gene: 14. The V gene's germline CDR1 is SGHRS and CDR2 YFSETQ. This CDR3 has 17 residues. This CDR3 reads CASSAFPGTGRTTEAFF. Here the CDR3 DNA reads TGCGCCAGCAGCGCCTTTCCCGGGACAGGGAGGACCACTGAAGCTTTCTTT.

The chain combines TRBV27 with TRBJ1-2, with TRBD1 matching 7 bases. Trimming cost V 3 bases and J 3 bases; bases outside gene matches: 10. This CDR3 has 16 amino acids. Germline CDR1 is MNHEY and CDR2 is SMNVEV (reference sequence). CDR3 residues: CASSFSPPDRDYGYTF. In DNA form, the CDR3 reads TGTGCCAGCAGTTTTTCCCCCCCAGACAGGGACTATGGCTACACCTTC.

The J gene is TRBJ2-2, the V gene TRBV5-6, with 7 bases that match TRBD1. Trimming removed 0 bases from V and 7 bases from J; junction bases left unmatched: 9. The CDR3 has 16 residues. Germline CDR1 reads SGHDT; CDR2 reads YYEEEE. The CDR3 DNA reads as TGTGCCAGCAGCTTGGTTGACAGGGTGTATTTCGGGGAGCTGTTTTTT. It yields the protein CASSLVDRVYFGELFF.

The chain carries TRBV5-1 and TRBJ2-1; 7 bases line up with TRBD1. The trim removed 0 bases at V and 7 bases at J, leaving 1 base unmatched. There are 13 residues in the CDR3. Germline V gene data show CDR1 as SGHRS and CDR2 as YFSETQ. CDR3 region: CASSLEGANEQFF. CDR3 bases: TGCGCCAGCAGCTTGGAGGGGGCAAATGAGCAGTTCTTC.

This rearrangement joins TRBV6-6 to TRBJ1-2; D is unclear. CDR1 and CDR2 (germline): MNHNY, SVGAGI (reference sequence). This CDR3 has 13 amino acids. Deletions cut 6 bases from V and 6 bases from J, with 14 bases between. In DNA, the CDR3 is TGTGCCAGCAGCCCCTCGGGGTTGGATGGCTACACCTTC. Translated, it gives CASSPSGLDGYTF.

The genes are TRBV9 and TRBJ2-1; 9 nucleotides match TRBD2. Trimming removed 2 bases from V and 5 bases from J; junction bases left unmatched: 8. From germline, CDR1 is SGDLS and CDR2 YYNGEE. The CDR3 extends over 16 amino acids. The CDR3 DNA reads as TGTGCCAGCAGCGTGCTGGCGGGGGGGCCCCACAATGAGCAGTTCTTC. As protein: CASSVLAGGPHNEQFF.

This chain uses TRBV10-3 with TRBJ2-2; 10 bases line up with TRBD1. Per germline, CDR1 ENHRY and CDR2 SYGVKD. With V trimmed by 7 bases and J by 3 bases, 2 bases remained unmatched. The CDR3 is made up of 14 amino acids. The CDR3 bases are TGTGCCATCAAGACAGGGGGCGACACCGGGGAGCTGTTTTTT. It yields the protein CAIKTGGDTGELFF.